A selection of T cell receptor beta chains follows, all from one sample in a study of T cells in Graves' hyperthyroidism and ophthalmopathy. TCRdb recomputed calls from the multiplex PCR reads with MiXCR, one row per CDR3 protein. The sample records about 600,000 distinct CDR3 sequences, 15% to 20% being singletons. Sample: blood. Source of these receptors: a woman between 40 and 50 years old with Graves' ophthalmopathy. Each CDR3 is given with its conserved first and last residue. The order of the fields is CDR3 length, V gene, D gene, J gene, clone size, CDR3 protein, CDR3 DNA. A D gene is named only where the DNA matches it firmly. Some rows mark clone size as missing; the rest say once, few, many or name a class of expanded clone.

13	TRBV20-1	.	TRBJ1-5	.	CSARDGLFQPQHF	TGCAGTGCTAGAGATGGCCTTTTTCAGCCCCAGCATTTT
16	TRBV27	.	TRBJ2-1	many	CASSADQGIWVNEQFF	TGTGCCAGCAGCGCCGACCAGGGGATTTGGGTCAATGAGCAGTTCTTC
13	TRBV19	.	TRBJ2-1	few	CASSKLGNNEQFF	TGTGCCAGTAGTAAACTCGGAAACAATGAGCAGTTCTTC
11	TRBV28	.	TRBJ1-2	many	CASSSGRGYTF	TGTGCCAGCAGTAGCGGTCGCGGCTACACCTTC
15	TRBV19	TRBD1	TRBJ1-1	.	CASRINRGPDTEAFF	TGTGCCAGTAGGATAAACAGGGGGCCCGACACTGAAGCTTTCTTT
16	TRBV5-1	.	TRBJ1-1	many	CASSSLRFFDRPTAFF	TGCGCCAGCAGCTCCCTGCGGTTCTTTGACAGGCCGACGGCTTTCTTT
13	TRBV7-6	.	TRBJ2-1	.	CASSPSANNEQFF	TGTGCCAGCAGCCCGTCTGCTAACAATGAGCAGTTCTTC
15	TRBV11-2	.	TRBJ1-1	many	CASSLVNRRWTEAFF	TGTGCCAGCAGCTTAGTCAATAGGAGGTGGACTGAAGCTTTCTTT
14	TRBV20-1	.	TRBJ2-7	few	CSAIERRAAYEQYF	TGCAGTGCTATAGAGCGAAGGGCCGCCTACGAGCAGTACTTC
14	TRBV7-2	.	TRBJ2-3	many	CASSFSQRSDTQYF	TGTGCCAGCAGCTTTAGCCAGCGGAGCGATACGCAGTATTTT
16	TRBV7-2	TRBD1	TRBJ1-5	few	CASSPRTGSGNQPQHF	TGTGCCAGCAGCCCACGGACAGGCTCGGGCAATCAGCCCCAGCATTTT
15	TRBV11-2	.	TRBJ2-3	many	CASSPYSDFTDTQYF	TGTGCCAGCAGCCCCTATTCAGATTTCACAGATACGCAGTATTTT
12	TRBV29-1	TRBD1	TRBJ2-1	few	CSVETGGDEQFF	TGCAGCGTTGAAACAGGGGGTGATGAGCAGTTCTTC
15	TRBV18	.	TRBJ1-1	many	CASSVIYRENTEAFF	TGTGCCAGCTCAGTAATCTACAGGGAGAACACTGAAGCTTTCTTT
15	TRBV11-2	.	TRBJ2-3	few	CASSLEGTRTDTQYF	TGTGCCAGCAGCTTAGAGGGTACTCGCACAGATACGCAGTATTTT
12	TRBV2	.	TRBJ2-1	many	CASMGLHNEQFF	TGTGCCAGCATGGGACTCCACAATGAGCAGTTCTTC
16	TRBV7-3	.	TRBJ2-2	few	CASSLGASRSAGELFF	TGTGCCAGCAGCTTGGGGGCTAGTCGTTCCGCCGGGGAGCTGTTTTTT
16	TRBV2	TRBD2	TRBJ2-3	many	CASSEGLAEPTDTQYF	TGTGCCAGCAGTGAAGGACTAGCGGAACCCACAGATACGCAGTATTTT
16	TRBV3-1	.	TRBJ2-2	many	CASSLIRDTNTGELFF	TGTGCCAGCAGCCTAATCCGGGACACCAACACCGGGGAGCTGTTTTTT
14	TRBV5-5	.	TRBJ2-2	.	CASSLSLNTGELFF	TGTGCCAGCAGCTTGTCGCTGAACACCGGGGAGCTGTTTTTT
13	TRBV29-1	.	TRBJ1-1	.	CSVEAGRRTEAFF	TGCAGCGTTGAAGCCGGGAGGAGGACTGAAGCTTTCTTT
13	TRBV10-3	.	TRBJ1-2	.	CAISERDLYGYTF	TGTGCCATCAGTGAACGGGATCTCTATGGCTACACCTTC
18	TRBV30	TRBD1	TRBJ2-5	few	CAWSTWTGRGDFQETQYF	TGTGCCTGGTCTACCTGGACAGGGCGAGGAGATTTCCAAGAGACCCAGTACTTC
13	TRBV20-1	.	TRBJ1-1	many	CSALPRDYRRAFF	TGCAGTGCTCTCCCCAGGGACTACCGACGAGCTTTCTTT
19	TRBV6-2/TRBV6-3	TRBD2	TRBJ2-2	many	CASSYARLTSGSDTGELFF	TGTGCCAGCAGTTACGCTAGACTTACTAGCGGGAGCGACACCGGGGAGCTGTTTTTT
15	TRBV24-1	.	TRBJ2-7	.	CATSPREGSGYEQYF	TGTGCCACCAGCCCACGGGAAGGATCGGGCTACGAGCAGTACTTC
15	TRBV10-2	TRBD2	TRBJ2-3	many	CASSRLAGPTDTQYF	TGCGCCAGCAGTCGGCTAGCGGGCCCCACAGATACGCAGTATTTT
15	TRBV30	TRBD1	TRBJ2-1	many	CAWSTGTGVRNEQFF	TGTGCCTGGAGTACCGGGACAGGGGTTAGGAATGAGCAGTTCTTC
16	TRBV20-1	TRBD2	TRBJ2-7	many	CSASGLAGGPSYEQYF	TGCAGTGCTAGTGGGCTAGCGGGAGGGCCATCCTACGAGCAGTACTTC
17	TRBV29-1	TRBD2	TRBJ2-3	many	CSVGRTTSTLITDTQYF	TGCAGCGTTGGGAGAACGACTAGCACCCTGATCACAGATACGCAGTATTTT
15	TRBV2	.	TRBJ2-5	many	CASRPPGTGGETQYF	TGTGCCAGCAGACCACCTGGGACCGGCGGAGAGACCCAGTACTTC
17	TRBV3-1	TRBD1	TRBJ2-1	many	CASSQVAGQAHYNEQFF	TGTGCCAGCAGCCAAGTGGCGGGACAGGCCCACTACAATGAGCAGTTCTTC
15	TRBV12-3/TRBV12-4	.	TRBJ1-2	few	CASSLTRGLNYGYTF	TGTGCCAGCAGTTTAACGAGGGGCCTTAACTATGGCTACACCTTC
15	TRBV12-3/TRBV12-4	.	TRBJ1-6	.	CASRSGSSGNSPLHF	TGTGCCAGCAGGTCTGGGAGTTCGGGCAATTCACCCCTCCACTTT
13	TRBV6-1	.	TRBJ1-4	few	CASRPQNNEKLFF	TGTGCCAGCAGACCCCAGAATAATGAAAAACTGTTTTTT
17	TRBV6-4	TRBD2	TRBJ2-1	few	CASSFSPGLAPYNEQFF	TGTGCCAGCAGCTTTTCCCCGGGACTAGCCCCCTACAATGAGCAGTTCTTC
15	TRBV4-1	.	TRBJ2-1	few	CASRTTSSSYNEQFF	TGCGCCAGCAGGACGACATCGAGCTCCTACAATGAGCAGTTCTTC
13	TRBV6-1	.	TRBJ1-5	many	CASRRDPRQPQHF	TGTGCCAGTCGGCGGGACCCAAGGCAGCCCCAGCATTTT
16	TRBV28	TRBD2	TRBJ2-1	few	CASSFPTSDPYNEQFF	TGTGCCAGCAGTTTCCCTACTAGCGACCCTTACAATGAGCAGTTCTTC
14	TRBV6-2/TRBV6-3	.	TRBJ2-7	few	CASSYGRSSYEQYF	TGTGCCAGCAGTTATGGACGGAGCTCCTACGAGCAGTACTTC
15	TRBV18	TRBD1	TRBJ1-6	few	CASSPGDRGHSPLHF	TGTGCCAGCTCACCTGGGGACAGGGGACATTCACCCCTCCACTTT
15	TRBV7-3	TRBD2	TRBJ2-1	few	CASSPRLAGVDEQFF	TGTGCCAGCAGCCCAAGACTAGCGGGAGTTGATGAGCAGTTCTTC
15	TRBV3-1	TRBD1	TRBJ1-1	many	CASSLRGTGVTEAFF	TGTGCCAGCAGCCTGCGAGGGACAGGGGTGACTGAAGCTTTCTTT
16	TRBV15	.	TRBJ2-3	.	CATSSEGRASKDTQYF	TGTGCCACCAGCAGTGAAGGAAGGGCTTCAAAAGATACGCAGTATTTT
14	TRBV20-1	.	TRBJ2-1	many	CSARGPGSPNEQFF	TGCAGTGCTAGAGGACCTGGATCTCCCAATGAGCAGTTCTTC
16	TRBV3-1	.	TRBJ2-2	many	CASSSPSGVRTGELFF	TGTGCCAGCAGCTCCCCAAGCGGTGTCCGAACCGGGGAGCTGTTTTTT
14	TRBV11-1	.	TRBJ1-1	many	CASSLDGGKAEAFF	TGTGCCAGCAGCTTAGACGGGGGCAAGGCTGAAGCTTTCTTT
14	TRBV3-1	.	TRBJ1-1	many	CASSQWGGDTEAFF	TGTGCCAGCAGCCAATGGGGAGGGGACACTGAAGCTTTCTTT